These T cell receptor beta chains were read from a single sample in a study of cytomegalovirus exposure and HLA in healthy donors. Data came from immunoSEQ multiplex PCR; TCRdb stores just in-frame clones and leaves some out. This table has 190,000 or so clones, approximately 80% appearing once. The sequenced material came from PBMCs. The receptors were sampled from a woman aged 50 to 60 in good health and CMV-seropositive. Both conserved end residues are part of each CDR3. The D gene is left open where the match is weak. Clone size is shown for a subset of rows, as once, few, many or a class of expanded clone.

V	size	D	J	CDR3	DNA
TRBV19	once	NA	TRBJ1-2	CASSERGFDYGYTF	TGTGCCAGTAGTGAAAGGGGATTTGACTATGGCTACACCTTC
TRBV7-8	NA	NA	TRBJ2-7	CASSDLGAGLDEQYF	TGTGCCAGCAGCGACTTAGGGGCCGGTCTCGACGAGCAGTACTTC
TRBV6-5	NA	NA	TRBJ1-3	CASRRTDSGNTIYF	TGTGCCAGCAGGAGGACAGACTCTGGAAACACCATATATTTT
TRBV5-1	NA	NA	TRBJ1-4	CASSRATNEKLFF	TGCGCCAGCAGCCGGGCAACTAATGAAAAACTGTTTTTT
TRBV11-2	NA	NA	TRBJ1-2	CASSSNSPPGGYTF	TGTGCCAGCAGCTCCAACAGCCCGCCGGGGGGCTACACCTTC
TRBV30	NA	TRBD1	TRBJ2-4	CAWRAGTGGNIQYF	TGTGCCTGGAGGGCCGGGACAGGGGGCAACATTCAGTACTTC
TRBV7-9	NA	NA	TRBJ1-3	CASSLPVAGARGNTIYF	TGTGCCAGCAGCTTGCCGGTAGCAGGGGCGCGGGGAAACACCATATATTTT
TRBV4-1	NA	NA	TRBJ2-2	CASSQDQWRSLNTGELFF	TGCGCCAGCAGCCAAGATCAATGGAGATCCCTTAACACCGGGGAGCTGTTTTTT
TRBV18	few	TRBD1	TRBJ2-4	CASSRERGRRNIQYF	TGTGCCAGCTCACGGGAGAGGGGGCGCCGAAACATTCAGTACTTC
TRBV7-2	NA	NA	TRBJ2-5	CASSLVGSARGETQYF	TGTGCCAGCAGCTTAGTGGGTAGCGCCCGAGGGGAGACCCAGTACTTC
TRBV5-4	NA	TRBD2	TRBJ2-1	CASSFSITTTGREGDEQFF	TGTGCCAGCAGCTTTTCGATTACCACTACGGGTCGGGAGGGCGATGAGCAGTTCTTC
TRBV19	NA	NA	TRBJ2-3	CASSRTDSTDTQYF	TGTGCCAGTAGTAGGACAGACAGCACAGATACGCAGTATTTT
TRBV18	few	NA	TRBJ1-1	CASSPSGGIDTEAFF	TGTGCCAGCTCACCATCGGGAGGAATCGACACTGAAGCTTTCTTT
TRBV19	NA	TRBD1	TRBJ2-7	CASSAGTGGSYEQYF	TGTGCCAGTAGTGCCGGGACAGGGGGCTCCTACGAGCAGTACTTC
TRBV6-6	NA	NA	TRBJ1-1	CASSYSLINTEAFF	TGTGCCAGCAGTTATTCACTTATTAACACTGAAGCTTTCTTT
TRBV18	NA	NA	TRBJ1-4	CASSGQDNEKLFF	TGTGCCAGCTCAGGGCAGGATAATGAAAAACTGTTTTTT
TRBV28	NA	TRBD1	TRBJ2-7	CASSSSGTGSYEQYF	TGTGCCAGCAGTTCCTCCGGGACAGGGAGCTACGAGCAGTACTTC
TRBV4-1	NA	NA	TRBJ1-4	CASSLVGLQALFF	TGCGCCAGCAGCCTGGTGGGCCTACAAGCACTGTTTTTT
TRBV7-9	NA	NA	TRBJ1-4	CASSFISSVGNEKLFF	TGTGCCAGCAGCTTCATCTCCTCGGTCGGGAATGAAAAACTGTTTTTT
TRBV6-5	NA	TRBD1	TRBJ1-4	CASKDRGEKLFF	TGTGCCAGCAAGGACAGGGGGGAAAAACTGTTTTTT
TRBV5-5	once	NA	TRBJ1-6	CASTLGQEHSPLHF	TGTGCCAGCACCCTGGGGCAGGAGCATTCACCCCTCCACTTT
TRBV2	NA	TRBD1	TRBJ1-1	CASNFQGGNTEAFF	TGTGCCAGCAACTTTCAGGGGGGGAACACTGAAGCTTTCTTT
TRBV19	NA	NA	TRBJ2-2	CASSAPGLNTGELFF	TGTGCCAGTAGTGCACCGGGGTTGAACACCGGGGAGCTGTTTTTT
TRBV7-9	NA	TRBD1	TRBJ2-7	CASSLGTGSEQYF	TGTGCCAGCAGCTTAGGGACAGGGTCCGAGCAGTACTTC
TRBV7-6	NA	TRBD1	TRBJ1-6	CASSLGTGGSSPLHF	TGTGCCAGCAGCCTGGGGACAGGGGGCAGTTCACCCCTCCACTTT
TRBV7-2	NA	NA	TRBJ1-5	CAGSEDSNQPQHF	TGTGCCGGCAGCGAGGATAGCAATCAGCCCCAGCATTTT
TRBV27	NA	TRBD2	TRBJ2-1	CASRSRGRGDEQFF	TGTGCCAGCAGGTCCCGGGGGCGGGGGGATGAGCAGTTCTTC
TRBV7-2	NA	NA	TRBJ2-3	CASSFGGGGTDTQYF	TGTGCCAGCAGCTTCGGCGGCGGGGGCACAGATACGCAGTATTTT
TRBV19	NA	NA	TRBJ2-5	CASSILGGETQYF	TGTGCCAGTAGTATCCTAGGTGGGGAGACCCAGTACTTC
TRBV2	few	TRBD1	TRBJ1-2	CASREDRFYYGYTF	TGTGCCAGCAGAGAGGACAGGTTCTACTATGGCTACACCTTC
TRBV11-2	NA	NA	TRBJ2-7	CASSTRQSYEQYF	TGTGCCAGCAGCACCAGACAGAGCTACGAGCAGTACTTC
TRBV7-9	NA	TRBD2	TRBJ2-3	CASSFSGVSGGDTQYF	TGTGCCAGCAGCTTCAGTGGTGTTAGCGGGGGGGATACGCAGTATTTT
TRBV18	NA	TRBD1	TRBJ1-5	CASSPREQGGNQPQHF	TGTGCCAGCTCACCACGGGAACAGGGGGGCAATCAGCCCCAGCATTTT
TRBV7-6	NA	NA	TRBJ1-4	CASSARQDRGKLGTTNEKLFF	TGTGCCAGCAGCGCCAGACAGGACCGGGGAAAACTGGGCACGACTAATGAAAAACTGTTTTTT
TRBV27	NA	TRBD1	TRBJ1-4	CASSLNRGNEKLFF	TGTGCCAGCAGTTTAAACAGGGGGAACGAAAAACTGTTTTTT
TRBV7-3	NA	TRBD2	TRBJ2-2	CASSLSAGGDTGELFF	TGTGCCAGCAGCTTATCAGCGGGGGGGGACACCGGGGAGCTGTTTTTT
TRBV30	NA	NA	TRBJ2-1	CAWSVTRYNEQFF	TGTGCCTGGAGTGTAACGAGGTACAATGAGCAGTTCTTC
TRBV5-1	NA	NA	TRBJ1-5	CASSLAGASNQPQHF	TGCGCCAGCAGCTTGGCAGGGGCGAGCAATCAGCCCCAGCATTTT